The sequence of this T cell receptor beta chain was determined in a study of T cell changes during pregnancy in multiple sclerosis. Libraries were prepared by immunoSEQ multiplex PCR; TCRdb keeps only in-frame clonotypes and omits some of them. The sample lists around 70,000 clones; 85% to 95% were seen once. The source material was peripheral blood, sampled before pregnancy. The receptor was isolated from a female donor with multiple sclerosis, enrolled in a pregnancy study.

The CDR3 DNA follows: TGTGCCAGCAGTGAGTTCGGCAAGGGACTAGTCTACAATGAGCAGTTCTTC. Translating gives CASSEFGKGLVYNEQFF. The chain is built from TRBV2 and TRBJ2-1; 8 bases are shared with TRBD2. Germline V gene data show CDR1 as SNHLY and CDR2 as FYNNEI. V dropped 3 bases and J dropped 3; count of bases not matched to a gene: 10. The length of the CDR3 is 17 residues.